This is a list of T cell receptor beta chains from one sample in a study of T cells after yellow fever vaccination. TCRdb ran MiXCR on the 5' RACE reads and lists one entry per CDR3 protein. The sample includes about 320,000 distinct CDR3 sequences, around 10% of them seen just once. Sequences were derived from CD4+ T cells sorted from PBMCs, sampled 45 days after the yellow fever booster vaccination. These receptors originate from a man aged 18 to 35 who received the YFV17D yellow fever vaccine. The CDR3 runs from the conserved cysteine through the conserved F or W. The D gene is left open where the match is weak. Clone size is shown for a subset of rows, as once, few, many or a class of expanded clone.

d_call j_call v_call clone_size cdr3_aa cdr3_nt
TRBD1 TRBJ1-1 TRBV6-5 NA CASKQGDTEAFF TGTGCCAGCAAACAGGGGGACACTGAAGCTTTCTTT
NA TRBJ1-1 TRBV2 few CAGGTQANTEAFF TGTGCCGGGGGAACGCAGGCAAACACTGAAGCTTTCTTT
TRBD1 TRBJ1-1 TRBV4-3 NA CASSQSDRVNTEAFF TGCGCCAGCAGCCAGTCAGACAGGGTGAACACTGAAGCTTTCTTT
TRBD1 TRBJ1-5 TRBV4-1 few CASSQDNLRSLGQVSQPQHF TGCGCCAGCAGCCAAGATAATCTTAGGAGTCTTGGACAGGTGAGCCAGCCCCAGCATTTT
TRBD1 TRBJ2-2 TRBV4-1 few CASSQLGTGRNTGELFF TGCGCCAGCAGCCAACTCGGGACAGGGAGGAACACCGGGGAGCTGTTTTTT
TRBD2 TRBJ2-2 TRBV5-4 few CASSLGGGILTGELFF TGTGCCAGCAGCTTAGGCGGGGGGATACTCACCGGGGAGCTGTTTTTT
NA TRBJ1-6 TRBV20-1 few CSAGGGTRSYNSPLHF TGCAGTGCCGGCGGGGGGACGAGGTCCTATAATTCACCCCTCCACTTT
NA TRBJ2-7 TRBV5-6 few CASCLWATYEQYF TGTGCCAGCTGTCTCTGGGCTACCTACGAGCAGTACTTC
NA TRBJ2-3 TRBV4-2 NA CASSQVMGRTDTQYF TGTGCCAGCAGCCAAGTGATGGGACGGACAGATACGCAGTATTTT
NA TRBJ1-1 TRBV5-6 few CASSPVGQNTEAFF TGTGCCAGCAGCCCGGTCGGACAGAACACTGAAGCTTTCTTT
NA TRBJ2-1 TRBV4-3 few CASGGAANLGNEQFF TGCGCCAGCGGGGGGGCCGCCAATCTGGGCAATGAGCAGTTCTTC
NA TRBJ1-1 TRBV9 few CASSPRGSGDTEAFF TGTGCCAGCAGCCCCCGGGGGTCCGGAGACACTGAAGCTTTCTTT
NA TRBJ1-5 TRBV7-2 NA CASSLNSGRNQPQHF TGTGCCAGCAGCTTAAATTCAGGGCGTAATCAGCCCCAGCATTTT
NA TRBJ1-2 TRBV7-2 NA CASSLAVGGNYGYTF TGTGCCAGCAGCTTAGCTGTTGGGGGAAACTATGGCTACACCTTC
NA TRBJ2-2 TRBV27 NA CASSSWAGTGELFF TGTGCCAGCAGTTCATGGGCCGGGACCGGGGAGCTGTTTTTT
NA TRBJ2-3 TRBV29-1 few CSVYQDTQYF TGCAGCGTTTACCAAGATACGCAGTATTTT
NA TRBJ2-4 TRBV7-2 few CASRPPGVAKNIQYF TGTGCCAGCAGACCTCCAGGAGTAGCCAAAAACATTCAGTACTTC
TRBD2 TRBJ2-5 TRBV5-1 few CASTPGLAGIQETQYF TGCGCCAGCACCCCAGGACTAGCGGGAATACAAGAGACCCAGTACTTC
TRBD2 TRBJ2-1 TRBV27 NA CASSLSWGLAGLEQFF TGTGCCAGCAGTTTATCGTGGGGACTAGCGGGGCTTGAGCAGTTCTTC
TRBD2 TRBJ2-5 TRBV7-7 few CASSLATSGNTQYF TGTGCCAGCAGCTTAGCCACTAGCGGAAACACCCAGTACTTC
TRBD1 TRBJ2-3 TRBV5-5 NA CASSAEGGPSTDTQYF TGTGCCAGCAGCGCGGAAGGGGGCCCTAGCACAGATACGCAGTATTTT
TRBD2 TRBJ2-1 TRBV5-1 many CASSPIGLAGGSNEQFF TGCGCCAGCAGCCCTATCGGGTTAGCGGGGGGTTCTAATGAGCAGTTCTTC
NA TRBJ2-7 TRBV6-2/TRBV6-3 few CASSYRRTYEQYF TGTGCCAGCAGTTACCGGCGGACCTACGAGCAGTACTTC
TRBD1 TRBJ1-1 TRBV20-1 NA CSARGGQRGGFF TGCAGTGCTAGGGGGGGACAGAGGGGTGGTTTCTTT
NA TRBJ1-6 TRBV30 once CAWTGWDFSPLHF TGTGCCTGGACGGGATGGGACTTTTCACCCCTCCACTTT
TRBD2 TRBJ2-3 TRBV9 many CASSVGLAASTDTQYF TGTGCCAGCAGCGTAGGACTAGCGGCTAGCACAGATACGCAGTATTTT
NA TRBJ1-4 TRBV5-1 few CASSPDGTNEKLFF TGCGCCAGCAGCCCAGACGGAACTAATGAAAAACTGTTTTTT
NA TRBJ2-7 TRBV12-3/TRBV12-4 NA CASRPPGVSEQYF TGTGCCAGCCGCCCCCCGGGGGTCAGCGAGCAGTACTTC
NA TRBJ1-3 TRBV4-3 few CASSQDRRLSGNTIYF TGCGCCAGCAGCCAAGATCGCAGACTCTCTGGAAACACCATATATTTT